This T cell receptor (beta chain) was identified during a study of CD8 T cells in Susac syndrome. Reverse transcription of roughly 0.5 to 1 ug RNA was carried out with random hexamers. Amplification of TCR beta CDR3 spanned 54 Vbeta and 13 Jbeta via immunoSEQ multiplex PCR. TCRdb ran MiXCR on the immunoSEQ multiplex PCR reads and lists one entry per CDR3 protein. The table includes around 81,000 distinct CDR3 sequences, 94% detected once. V was shortened by 1 base and J by 8 bases, with 15 bases between the two germline ends. This CDR3 contains 14 residues. Germline CDR1 is GTSNPN and CDR2 is SVGIG (reference sequence).

What was sequenced was CD8+ T cells from PBMCs. This chain connects TRBV30 to TRBJ2-1, with unresolved D. This TCR came from a human donor with Susac syndrome. The CDR3 protein is CAWSGVESYHEQFF. DNA of the CDR3: TGTGCCTGGAGTGGGGTAGAAAGTTACCATGAGCAGTTCTTC.